This entry features one TCR beta chain sequence. Its antigen is as yet unknown. Specified treatment: approximately 9-day PBMC culture with coronavirus spike peptide pools or control peptides (ViraFEST assay). The assay that was used to sequence DNA from cultured CD4+ T cells was the Oncomine TCR Beta short-read assay. Genomic DNA was drawn out of CD4+ T cells grown in culture. TCRdb analysed the PCR reads with MiXCR anew, one entry per CDR3 protein. Of over 9,000 distinct CDR3 sequences listed, 66% are singletons. The data were obtained in a study of vaccination and CD4 T cells after COVID-19. Study as a whole: Drawing of post-COVID samples took place a median roughly 92 days after diagnosis (range 35 to 161). Cells were stimulated with overlapping spike peptide pools from SARS-CoV-2, HCoV-NL63, HCoV-OC43 and HCoV-229E.

Notes on the study in general: Spike mono-reactivity held for 304 of 307 vaccine-specific clones in convalescent patients.

This receptor was identified in a human donor who had recovered from COVID-19. The specimen was CD4+ T cells from blood, cultured in vitro.

The CDR3 loop reads CSARGGGTYGYTF. The CDR3, as DNA: TGCAGTGCTAGAGGGGGAGGGACCTATGGCTACACCTTC. This sequence joins TRBV20-1 and TRBJ1-2; D perhaps matches TRBD1 (5 bases). The CDR3 has 13 amino acids. Germline V gene data show CDR1 as DFQATT and CDR2 as SNEGSKA (reference sequence). Trimming removed 1 base from V and 4 bases from J, with 10 bases in between.